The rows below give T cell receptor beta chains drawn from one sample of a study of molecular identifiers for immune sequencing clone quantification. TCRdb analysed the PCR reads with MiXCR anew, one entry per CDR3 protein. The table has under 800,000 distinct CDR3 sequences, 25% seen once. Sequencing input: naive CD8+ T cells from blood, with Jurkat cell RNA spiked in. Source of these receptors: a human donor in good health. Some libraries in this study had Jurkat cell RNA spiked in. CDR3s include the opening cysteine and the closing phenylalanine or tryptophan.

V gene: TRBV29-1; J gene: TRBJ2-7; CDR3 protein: CSVVGGDQLLEQYF
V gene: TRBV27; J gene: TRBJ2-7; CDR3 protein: CASSLSLGFEQYF
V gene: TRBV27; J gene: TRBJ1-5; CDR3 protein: CASSPLLGQNQPQHF
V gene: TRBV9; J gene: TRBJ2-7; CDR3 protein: CASSIGQGQYEQYF
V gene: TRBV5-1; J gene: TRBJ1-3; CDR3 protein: CASSPGRTSGNTIYF
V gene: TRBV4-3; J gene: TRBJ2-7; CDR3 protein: CASSPELQGQRNAQYF
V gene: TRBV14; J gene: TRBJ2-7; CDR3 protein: CASSYSTGDRGF
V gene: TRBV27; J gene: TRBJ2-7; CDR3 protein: CASRGDSGSLSSYEQYF
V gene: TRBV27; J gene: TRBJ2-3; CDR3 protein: CTSSLPGLAADTQYF
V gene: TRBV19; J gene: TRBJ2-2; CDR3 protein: CASSPGSGWPNTGELFF
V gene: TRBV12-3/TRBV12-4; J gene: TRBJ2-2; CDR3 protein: CASSFAGGGTGEPFF
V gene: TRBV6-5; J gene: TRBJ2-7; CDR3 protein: CASTPAGLFTEQYF
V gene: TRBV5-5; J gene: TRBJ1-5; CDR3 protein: CASSLEGTYYQPQHF
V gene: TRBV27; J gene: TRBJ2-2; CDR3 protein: CASSFLPAGAGELFF
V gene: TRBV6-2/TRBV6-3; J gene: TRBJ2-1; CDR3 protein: CASGDFYNEQFF
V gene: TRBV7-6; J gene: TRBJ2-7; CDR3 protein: CASSTGTSRYEQYF
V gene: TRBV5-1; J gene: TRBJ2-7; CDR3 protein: CARSLRLGGGGGSEQYF
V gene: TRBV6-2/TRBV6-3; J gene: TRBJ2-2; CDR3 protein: CASSYVPGGLNTGELFF
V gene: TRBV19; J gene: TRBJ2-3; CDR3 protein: CASSMTGGTGTDTQYF
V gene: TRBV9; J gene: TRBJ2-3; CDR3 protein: CASSEGTSGDTDTQYF
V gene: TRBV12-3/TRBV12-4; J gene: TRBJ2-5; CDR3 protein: CASHPGVRQETQYF
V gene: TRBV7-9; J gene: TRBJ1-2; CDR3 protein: CASSLAGQDAYGYTF